This T cell receptor (beta chain) originates from a study of blood T cell repertoires in COVID-19. The assay was immunoSEQ multiplex PCR, and TCRdb's table has in-frame clones only and misses some. The profile shows approximately 330,000 clones, roughly 86% of them singletons. The CDR3 is 17 residues long. CDR1 and CDR2 from the germline V gene are SEHNR and FQNEAQ (reference sequence). V dropped 1 base and J dropped 4 bases, with 17 bases sitting between them. This TCR was recovered from a man in his thirties or forties with COVID-19, enrolled during active disease. What was sequenced was peripheral blood. The chain has TRBV7-9 and TRBJ2-1; D is unclear. The CDR3 DNA follows: TGTGCCAGCAGCTTAGGGCGACTCGGCGGAAGGTACAATGAGCAGTTCTTC. It translates to CASSLGRLGGRYNEQFF.